Described below is a single T cell receptor beta chain sequence and its context. The data derive from a study of blood T cell repertoires in COVID-19. Study in general: Both acute and convalescent COVID-19 samples were obtained from the United States, Italy and Spain.

Deletions cut 7 bases from V and 6 bases from J, with 9 bases between. The CDR3 length is 11 residues. Germline CDR1 SQVTM, CDR2 ANQGSEA. Sequenced by immunoSEQ multiplex PCR; TCRdb stores in-frame clones only, minus some. The sample consists of a few hundred thousand clones, about 90% of them appearing once. The sequenced sample consisted of peripheral blood. The receptor was derived from a middle-aged woman with acute or convalescent COVID-19. The rearrangement links TRBV29-1 to TRBJ2-2, with D uncertain. The CDR3 loop reads CSATQPGELFF. The CDR3 DNA is TGCAGCGCCACACAGCCCGGGGAGCTGTTTTTT.